These 4 T cell receptor beta chains originate from one sample sequenced in a study of read filtering for tumor transcriptome and immune sequencing. Molecular barcoded adaptors covering alpha/delta and beta/gamma chains were used on approximately 400 ng RNA. One entry per CDR3 protein, called by TCRdb with MiXCR from the reads. The sample yields 45,000 to 50,000 distinct CDR3 sequences, about 12% seen once. Sequenced: a population of CD138-negative cells sorted from bone marrow. The receptors derive from a donor aged 40 or over with multiple myeloma.

This clonotype has a handful of counts. It may be a read error: a sequence one base away is much more abundant. This chain uses TRBV11-2 with TRBJ2-3, with TRBD2 matching over 10 bases. The ends lost 5 bases at V and 8 bases at J; junction bases unmatched: 10. Germline-derived CDR1 and CDR2 are SGHAT and FQNNGV. The CDR3 is 15 residues long. The CDR3 DNA sequence: TGTGCCAGCAGCCCGTCCAGCGGGAGGGCTGTTACGCAGTATTTT. It translates to CASSPSSGRAVTQYF.

The table lists this clonotype with many counts. The junction departs from germline at one end; a sequencing error may be responsible. CDR3 nucleotides: TGTGCCAGCAGCCTAGCGGGAACCGGGGAGCTGTTTTTT. Amino acids: CASSLAGTGELFF. This chain links TRBV5-1 with TRBJ2-2; 9 nucleotides line up with TRBD2. Looked up from germline, CDR1 is SGHRS and CDR2 is YFSETQ. This CDR3 region has 13 residues.

This clonotype is medium-sized within its sample. The chain recombines TRBV10-3 with TRBJ2-1; 10 nucleotides match TRBD2. V shed 6 bases and J 0 bases; nucleotides not matched to a gene: 8. This CDR3 is 17 amino acids long. CDR1 is ENHRY and CDR2 is SYGVKD in the germline V gene. CDR3 bases: TGTGCCATCAGCTCTAGCGGGAGAAGGGGCTCCTACAATGAGCAGTTCTTC. Translation: CAISSSGRRGSYNEQFF.

This clonotype was counted many times. V gene TRBV7-3 combines with J gene TRBJ2-3; D gene ambiguous. CDR3 size: 15 residues. Germline V lookup: CDR1 SGHTA, CDR2 FQGTGA. V was trimmed by 2 bases and J by 6 bases, leaving 15 bases between them. The CDR3 loop is CASSLLVAPADTQYF. The CDR3 DNA reads as TGTGCCAGCAGCTTATTAGTTGCTCCTGCGGATACGCAGTATTTT.